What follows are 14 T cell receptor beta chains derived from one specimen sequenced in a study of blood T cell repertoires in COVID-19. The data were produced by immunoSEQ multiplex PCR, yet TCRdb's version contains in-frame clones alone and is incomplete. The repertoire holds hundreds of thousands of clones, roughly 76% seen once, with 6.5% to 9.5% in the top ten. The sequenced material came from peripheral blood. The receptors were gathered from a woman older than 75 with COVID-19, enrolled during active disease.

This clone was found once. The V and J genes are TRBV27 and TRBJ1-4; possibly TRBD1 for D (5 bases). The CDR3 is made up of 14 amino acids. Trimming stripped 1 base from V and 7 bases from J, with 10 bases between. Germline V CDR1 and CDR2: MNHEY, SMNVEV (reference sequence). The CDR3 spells CASSLWGVGEKLFF. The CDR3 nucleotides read TGTGCCAGCAGTTTATGGGGCGTGGGTGAAAAACTGTTTTTT.

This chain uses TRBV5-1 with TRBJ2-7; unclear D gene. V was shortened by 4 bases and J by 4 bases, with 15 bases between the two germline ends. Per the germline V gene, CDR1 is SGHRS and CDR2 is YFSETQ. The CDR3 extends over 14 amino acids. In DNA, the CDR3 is TGCGCCAGCAGCCTTCAGGTCAGTGTTTACGAGCAGTACTTC. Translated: CASSLQVSVYEQYF.

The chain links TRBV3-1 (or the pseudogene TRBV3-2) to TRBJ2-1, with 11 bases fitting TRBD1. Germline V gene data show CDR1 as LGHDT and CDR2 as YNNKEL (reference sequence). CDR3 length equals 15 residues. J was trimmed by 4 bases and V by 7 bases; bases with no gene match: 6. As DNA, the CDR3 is TGTGCCAGCAAATACCGGGACAGGGGGTACAATGAGCAGTTCTTC. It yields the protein CASKYRDRGYNEQFF.

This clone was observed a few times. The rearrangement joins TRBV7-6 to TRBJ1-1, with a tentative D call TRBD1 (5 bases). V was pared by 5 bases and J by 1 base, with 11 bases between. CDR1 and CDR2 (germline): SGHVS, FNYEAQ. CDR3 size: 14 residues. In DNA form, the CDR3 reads TGTGCCAGCAGCCCTGGGGCAGGGAACACTGAAGCTTTCTTT. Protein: CASSPGAGNTEAFF.

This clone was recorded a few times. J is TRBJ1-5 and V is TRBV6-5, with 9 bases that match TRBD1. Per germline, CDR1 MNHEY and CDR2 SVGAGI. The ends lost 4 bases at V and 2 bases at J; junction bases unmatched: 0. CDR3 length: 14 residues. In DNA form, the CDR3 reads TGTGCCAGCAGTTGGGACAGGGGCAATCAGCCCCAGCATTTT. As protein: CASSWDRGNQPQHF.

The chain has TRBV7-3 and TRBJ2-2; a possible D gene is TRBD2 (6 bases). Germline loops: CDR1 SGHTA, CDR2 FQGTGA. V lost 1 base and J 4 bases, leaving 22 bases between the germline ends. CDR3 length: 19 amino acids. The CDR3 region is CASSLRPTAGKLGTGELFF. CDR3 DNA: TGTGCCAGCAGCTTAAGGCCCACGGCGGGGAAATTGGGCACCGGGGAGCTGTTTTTT.

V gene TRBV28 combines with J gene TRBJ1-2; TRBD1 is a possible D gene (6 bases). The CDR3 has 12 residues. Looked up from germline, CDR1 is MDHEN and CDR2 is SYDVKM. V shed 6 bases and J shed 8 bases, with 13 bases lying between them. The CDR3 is CASRPQGLGYTF. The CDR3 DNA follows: TGTGCCAGCAGGCCACAGGGTTTAGGCTACACCTTC.

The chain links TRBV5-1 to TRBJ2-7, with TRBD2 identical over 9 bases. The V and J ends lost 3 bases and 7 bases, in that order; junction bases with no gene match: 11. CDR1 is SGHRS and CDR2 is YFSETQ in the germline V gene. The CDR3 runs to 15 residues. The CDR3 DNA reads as TGCGCCAGCAGCTCCGAGCCGGGACTAGCAGGTGAGCAGTACTTC. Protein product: CASSSEPGLAGEQYF.

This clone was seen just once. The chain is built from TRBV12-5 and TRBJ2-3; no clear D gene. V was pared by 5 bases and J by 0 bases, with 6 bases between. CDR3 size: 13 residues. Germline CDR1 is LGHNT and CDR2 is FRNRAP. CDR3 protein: CASGTGSTDTQYF. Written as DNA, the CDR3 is TGTGCTAGTGGTACCGGTAGCACAGATACGCAGTATTTT.

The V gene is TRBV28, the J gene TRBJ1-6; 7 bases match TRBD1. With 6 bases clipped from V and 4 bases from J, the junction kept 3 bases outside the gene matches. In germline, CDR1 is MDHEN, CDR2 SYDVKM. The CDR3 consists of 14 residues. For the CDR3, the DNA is TGTGCCAGCAGGGGGACAGCGTATAATTCACCCCTCCACTTT. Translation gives CASRGTAYNSPLHF.

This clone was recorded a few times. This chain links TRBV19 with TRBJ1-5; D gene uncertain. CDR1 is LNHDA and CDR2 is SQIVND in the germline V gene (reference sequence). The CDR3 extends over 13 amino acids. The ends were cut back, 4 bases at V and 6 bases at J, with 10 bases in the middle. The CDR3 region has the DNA TGTGCCAGTAGTACTAGGGAGGTTCAGCCCCAGCATTTT. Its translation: CASSTREVQPQHF.

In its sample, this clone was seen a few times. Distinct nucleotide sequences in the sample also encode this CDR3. The CDR3 DNA sequence: TGTGCCAGCAGCCAAGGACTAGCGGGGGGGCAAGAGACCCAGTACTTC. It yields the protein CASSQGLAGGQETQYF. This rearrangement joins TRBV3-1 (or the pseudogene TRBV3-2) to TRBJ2-5, with 14 bases lining up with TRBD2. This CDR3 is built from 16 residues. Trimming at V came to 1 base and at J to 2 bases, leaving 0 bases not matched to a gene. Germline CDR1 reads LGHDT; CDR2 reads YNNKEL (reference sequence).

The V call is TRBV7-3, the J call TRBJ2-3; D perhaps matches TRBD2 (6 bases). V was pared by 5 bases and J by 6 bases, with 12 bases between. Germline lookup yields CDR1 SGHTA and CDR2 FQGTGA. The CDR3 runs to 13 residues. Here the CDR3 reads CASSQTTSDTQYF. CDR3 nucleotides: TGTGCCAGCAGCCAAACTACTAGCGATACGCAGTATTTT.

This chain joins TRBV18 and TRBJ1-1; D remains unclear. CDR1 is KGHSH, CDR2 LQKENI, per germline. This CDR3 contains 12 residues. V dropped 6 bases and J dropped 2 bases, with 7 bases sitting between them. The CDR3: CASSHRNTEAFF. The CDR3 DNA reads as TGTGCCAGCTCGCACAGAAACACTGAAGCTTTCTTT. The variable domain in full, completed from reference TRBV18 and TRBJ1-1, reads NAGVMQNPRHLVRRRGQEARLRCSPMKGHSHVYWYRQLPEEGLKFMVYLQKENIIDESGMPKERFSAEFPKEGPSILRIQQVVRGDSAAYFCASSHRNTEAFFGQGTRLTVV.